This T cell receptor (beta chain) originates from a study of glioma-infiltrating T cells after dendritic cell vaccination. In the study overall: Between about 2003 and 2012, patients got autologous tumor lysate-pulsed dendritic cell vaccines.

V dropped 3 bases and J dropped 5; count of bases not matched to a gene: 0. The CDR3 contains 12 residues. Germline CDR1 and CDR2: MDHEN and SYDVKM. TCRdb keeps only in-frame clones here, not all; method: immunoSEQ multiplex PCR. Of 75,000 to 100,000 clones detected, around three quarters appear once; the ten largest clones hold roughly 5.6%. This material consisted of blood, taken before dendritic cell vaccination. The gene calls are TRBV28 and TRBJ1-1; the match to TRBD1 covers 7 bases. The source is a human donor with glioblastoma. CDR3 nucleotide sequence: TGTGCCAGCAGTTTCAGGGGGACTGAAGCTTTCTTT. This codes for CASSFRGTEAFF.